The present T cell receptor beta chain was sequenced within a study of blood T cell repertoires in COVID-19. The method was immunoSEQ multiplex PCR; TCRdb's version includes in-frame clones alone and lacks a portion of them. The sample includes about 210,000 clones, more than 80% of them seen just once. The CDR3 totals 16 residues. The germline CDR1 and CDR2 sequences are LNHDA and SQIVND (reference sequence). The V and J ends lost 0 bases and 1 base respectively, with 9 bases between them. The sequenced sample consisted of PBMCs or T cells enriched from blood (not recorded which). The receptor's source is a woman aged 18-35 years who had recovered from COVID-19. The chain recombines TRBV19 with TRBJ2-2; TRBD1 might be the D (6 bases). CDR3 amino acids: CASSIEGRGNTGELFF. The CDR3 nucleotides read TGTGCCAGTAGTATAGAAGGCAGGGGGAACACCGGGGAGCTGTTTTTT.